This T cell receptor beta chain was recorded in a study of shared clonotypes between healthy human individuals. Overall study context: The cohort had two women and three men, ages 18 to 49. Study conclusions and caveats: Large depth notwithstanding, sorted-subset sequencing proved incomplete by rarefaction. In general, naive subsets displayed greater estimated richness than memory subsets did.

Worth noting for this clone: Its antigen remains unknown. Other nucleotide sequences in the sample specify the same CDR3.

The repertoire was sequenced with immunoSEQ multiplex PCR; TCRdb's copy has only in-frame clones and lacks some. The sample consists of around 95,000 clones, 67% of them appearing once. Germline CDR1 reads SGDLS; CDR2 reads YYNGEE. The CDR3 runs 14 residues. After removal of 2 bases from V and 5 bases from J, the junction contained 6 bases not matched to a gene. Specimen: memory CD8+ T cells sorted from blood. The subset denotes: CD45RO+ cells pooled with CCR7-negative TemRA cells. This clonotype was obtained from a man aged 25-40 years in good health. The chain recombines TRBV9 with TRBJ2-7; TRBD1 matches 8 bases. The CDR3: CASSVGQGSDEQYF. The CDR3 nucleotides are TGTGCCAGCAGCGTTGGACAGGGTAGCGACGAGCAGTACTTC.